These 4 T cell receptor beta chains share one sample of origin, sequenced in a study of OX40 agonist ivuxolimab in advanced cancers. Sequencing was performed with immunoSEQ multiplex PCR; in TCRdb, only in-frame clones are kept and a portion is missing. The repertoire holds some 85,000 clones, more than 70% seen once, with around 0.7% in the top ten. This material consisted of CD4+ or CD8+ T cells sorted from blood, taken in a trial of the OX40 agonist ivuxolimab. These receptors came from an adult with an advanced solid tumor such as melanoma, head and neck, liver or kidney cancer.

The J gene is TRBJ1-1, the V gene TRBV6-5, with D perhaps TRBD1 (5 bases). The germline V gene encodes CDR1 MNHEY and CDR2 SVGAGI. The CDR3 length is 15 residues. The V end was cut by 2 bases, the J end by 1 base, with 11 bases between. The chain's CDR3 is CASSYDARANTEAFF. In DNA form, the CDR3 reads TGTGCCAGCAGTTACGATGCCAGGGCGAACACTGAAGCTTTCTTT.

CDR3 loop: CASSFTLGSSYNEQFF. The CDR3 DNA reads TGTGCCAGCAGCTTTACTCTTGGGAGCTCCTACAATGAGCAGTTCTTC. The chain has TRBV11-2 and TRBJ2-1; D perhaps matches TRBD2 (5 bases). V shed 3 bases and J shed 0 bases, with 12 bases lying between them. Germline CDR1 reads SGHAT; CDR2 reads FQNNGV. The CDR3 covers 16 residues.

CDR3 sequence reads: CASSSSSRFHEQYF. CDR3 sequence (DNA): TGTGCCAGCAGCTCCTCGAGCAGATTCCACGAGCAGTACTTC. The chain has TRBV7-8 and TRBJ2-7, with D hard to call. Germline assignment: CDR1 SGHVS and CDR2 FQNEAQ. This CDR3 has 14 residues. Trimming removed 4 bases at V and 5 bases at J, with 15 bases between.

The chain employs TRBV11-2 and TRBJ2-6; D remains ambiguous. The CDR3 has 16 residues. The germline V and J ends were trimmed by 4 bases and 4 bases, with 14 bases remaining between them. Germline V CDR1 and CDR2: SGHAT, FQNNGV. CDR3 sequence: CASSYSGVPGANVLTF. The CDR3 nucleotides are TGTGCCAGCAGCTATTCAGGAGTGCCCGGGGCCAACGTCCTGACTTTC.